The clone carrying this T cell receptor (beta chain) has at least ten counts. The antigen is not known. The CDR3 consists of 12 residues. V lost 8 bases, J lost 9 bases, and 14 bases lay in between. Each CDR3 protein is one row after TCRdb ran MiXCR on the 5' RACE reads. Of 120,000 to 150,000 distinct CDR3 sequences in the sample, 11% to 15% were seen once. The record originates from a study of T-cell memory formation after mild COVID-19. Regarding the study as a whole: The main location of contracting CD4+ clones was CM and EM, and that of contracting CD8+ clones was EMRA. Day 37-peaking second-wave clones had unconfirmed SARS-CoV-2 specificity. Pre-infection memory contained some responding clones, which suggested that cross-reactive memory had joined.

This sequence joins TRBV12-3 or TRBV12-4 and TRBJ2-1; TRBD2 might be the D (6 bases). Sequenced sample: PBMCs or a T cell subset sorted from them (not recorded which). This receptor was obtained from an adult woman who had mild COVID-19 (a few samples of this study predate the infection). Cell type and time point are not known. The CDR3 here is CASLGLAIEQFF. CDR3 sequence (DNA): TGTGCCAGCCTCGGGCTAGCGATTGAGCAGTTCTTC.